This T cell receptor (beta chain) derives from a study of cytomegalovirus exposure and HLA in healthy donors. Study-level information: A previous analysis identified around 120 million unique TCR beta sequences derived from some 170 million T cells. Findings of the study overall: In a later analysis, several top co-occurrence clusters appeared linked to parvovirus B19, influenza, CMV and Epstein-Barr virus.

Details on this clone: The antigen remains undetermined.

The PCR made use of 60 Vbeta and 13 Jbeta primers. Libraries were prepared by immunoSEQ multiplex PCR; TCRdb keeps only in-frame clonotypes and omits some of them. The repertoire holds fewer than 120,000 clones, with approximately 82% as singletons. The TCR was taken from a young man in good health and CMV-seropositive. Sequenced input: PBMCs.

The CDR3 loop reads CASSLIVTGRNYGYTF. The CDR3, as DNA: TGTGCCAGCAGTTTGATCGTGACAGGGAGGAACTATGGCTACACCTTC. The chain joins TRBV27 to TRBJ1-2; TRBD1 aligns across 7 bases. V trimming: 3 bases; J trimming: 2 bases; junction bases outside the gene matches: 9. This CDR3 is built from 16 residues. The germline V gene encodes CDR1 MNHEY and CDR2 SMNVEV (reference sequence).